The 23 T cell receptor beta chains below come from one sample, sequenced in a study of OX40 agonist ivuxolimab in advanced cancers. The method was immunoSEQ multiplex PCR; TCRdb's version includes in-frame clones alone and lacks a portion of them. Of 85,000 to 90,000 clones listed, around 85% are singletons. This sample comprised CD4+ or CD8+ T cells sorted from blood, obtained in a trial of the OX40 agonist ivuxolimab. The receptors shown here come from an adult with an advanced solid tumor such as melanoma, head and neck, liver or kidney cancer.

The CDR3 nucleotides read TGCGCCAGCAGCTTAAACACTGAAGCTTTCTTT. Protein product: CASSLNTEAFF. The chain recombines TRBV5-1 with TRBJ1-1; no reliable D call. CDR1 SGHRS and CDR2 YFSETQ come from the germline V gene. This CDR3 is 11 amino acids long. V was pared by 2 bases and J by 2 bases, with 1 base between. Full variable domain (rest looked up from reference TRBV5-1 and TRBJ1-1): KAGVTQTPRYLIKTRGQQVTLSCSPISGHRSVSWYQQTPGQGLQFLFEYFSETQRNKGNFPGRFSGRQFSNSRSEMNVSTLELGDSALYLCASSLNTEAFFGQGTRLTVV.

V usage is TRBV29-1 and J usage is TRBJ1-5; no clear D. There are 12 residues in the CDR3. Germline loops: CDR1 SQVTM, CDR2 ANQGSEA. V lost 3 bases to trimming and J lost 4 bases, with 7 bases between them. DNA of the CDR3: TGCAGCGTTGAGAACGAAAATCAGCCCCAGCATTTT. It specifies CSVENENQPQHF. Based on the CDR3 plus reference TRBV29-1 and TRBJ1-5, the full variable domain is SAVISQKPSRDICQRGTSLTIQCQVDSQVTMMFWYRQQPGQSLTLIATANQGSEATYESGFVIDKFPISRPNLTFSTLTVSNMSPEDSSIYLCSVENENQPQHFGDGTRLSIL.

The chain combines TRBV6-5 with TRBJ2-7; weak D call: TRBD1 (6 bases). V was cut by 4 bases and J by 0 bases, with 13 bases left in between. This CDR3 has 15 amino acids. Germline V gene sequence: CDR1 MNHEY, CDR2 SVGAGI. In DNA, the CDR3 is TGTGCCAGCAGTTTACAGGGCAAAAGCTCCTACGAGCAGTACGTC. This encodes CASSLQGKSSYEQYV.

This clone was observed once. The DNA of the CDR3 is TGTGCCAGCTCACCGGAAAGGAACTATGGCTACACCTTC. This sequence encodes CASSPERNYGYTF. This rearrangement joins TRBV18 to TRBJ1-2; D is ambiguous. CDR3 length equals 13 residues. Deletions cut 3 bases from V and 2 bases from J, with 7 bases between. Germline CDR1 reads KGHSH; CDR2 reads LQKENI.

The V gene is TRBV7-2, the J gene TRBJ1-2; unclear D gene. The CDR3 covers 12 residues. Trimming stripped 5 bases from V and 7 bases from J, with 11 bases between. CDR1 and CDR2 from the germline V gene are SGHTA and FQGNSA. In DNA, the CDR3 is TGTGCCAGCAGCCCCGGCATCCTTGGCTACACCTTC. As protein: CASSPGILGYTF. Full variable domain (outside the CDR3, taken from reference TRBV7-2 and TRBJ1-2): GAGVSQSPSNKVTEKGKDVELRCDPISGHTALYWYRQSLGQGLEFLIYFQGNSAPDKSGLPSDRFSAERTGGSVSTLTIQRTQQEDSAVYLCASSPGILGYTFGSGTRLTVV.

This chain links TRBV28 with TRBJ2-6; the D gene is possibly TRBD1 (7 bases). Germline assignment: CDR1 MDHEN and CDR2 SYDVKM. V lost 3 bases to trimming and J lost 2 bases, with 14 bases between them. The CDR3 has 17 residues. CDR3 in DNA: TGTGCCAGCAGTTTCGGCAGGGGGGCCGCTGGGGCCAACGTCCTGACTTTC. It encodes CASSFGRGAAGANVLTF.

CDR3 nucleotide sequence: TGTGCCAGTAGTATGGCGGGTTACGGGGGTTATGATACGCAGTATTTT. It translates to CASSMAGYGGYDTQYF. This sequence joins TRBV19 and TRBJ2-3; weak D call: TRBD2 (6 bases). Germline V gene data show CDR1 as LNHDA and CDR2 as SQIVND (reference sequence). Trimming pared 3 bases from V and 6 bases from J, leaving 19 bases between. This CDR3 has 16 residues.

A few counts support this clone. V and J are TRBV5-4 and TRBJ2-5; D is unclear. Germline V gene lookup returns CDR1 SGHNT and CDR2 YYREEE (reference sequence). The CDR3 runs to 13 residues. Trimming removed 4 bases from V and 5 bases from J, with 12 bases in between. CDR3 sequence reads: CASSRARQETQYF. The CDR3 bases are TGTGCCAGCAGCCGGGCCCGCCAGGAGACCCAGTACTTC.

V and J are TRBV7-9 and TRBJ1-4; D ambiguous. Germline loops: CDR1 SEHNR, CDR2 FQNEAQ (reference sequence). With 2 bases removed from V and 6 bases from J, the gap between germline ends came to 10 bases. The CDR3 is 14 amino acids. The CDR3 protein is CASSLFGRDEKLFF. DNA of the CDR3: TGTGCCAGCAGCTTATTTGGGCGGGATGAAAAACTGTTTTTT.

CDR3 protein: CASSQGGESSYEQYF. CDR3 nucleotides: TGTGCCAGCAGCCAAGGCGGGGAGAGCTCCTACGAGCAGTACTTC. This chain connects TRBV4-2 to TRBJ2-7; D might be TRBD2 (6 bases). The CDR3 consists of 15 residues. CDR1 LGHNA and CDR2 YNFKEQ come from the germline V gene. The V gene lost 1 base and the J gene lost 0 bases, with 10 bases spanning the gap.

The V and J genes are TRBV2 and TRBJ2-1; 7 positions match TRBD2. Germline CDR1 SNHLY, CDR2 FYNNEI. The CDR3 is made up of 13 amino acids. The ends lost 10 bases at V and 5 bases at J; junction bases unmatched: 8. For the CDR3, the DNA is TGTGCCACACAACTGGGGGGGAACAATGAGCAGTTCTTC. Residues: CATQLGGNNEQFF.

The V and J genes are TRBV5-1 and TRBJ2-3; 13 nucleotides line up with TRBD2. The V gene's germline CDR1 is SGHRS and CDR2 YFSETQ. V lost 0 bases and J lost 1; bases outside the gene matches: 2. CDR3 length equals 17 residues. CDR3 loop: CASSLEGLAGGTDTQYF. The DNA for the CDR3 is TGCGCCAGCAGCTTGGAAGGACTAGCGGGGGGCACAGATACGCAGTATTTT.

The chain joins TRBV7-9 to TRBJ1-1, with TRBD1 identical over 8 bases. The germline V gene has CDR1 SEHNR and CDR2 FQNEAQ (reference sequence). V dropped 5 bases and J dropped 3; count of bases not matched to a gene: 8. The CDR3 covers 15 residues. The DNA of the CDR3 is TGTGCCAGCAGCGCCGTGGGACAGGACTACACTGAAGCTTTCTTT. Its protein product is CASSAVGQDYTEAFF.

The chain carries TRBV10-3 and TRBJ2-3, with D perhaps TRBD1 or TRBD2 (5 bases each). CDR1 and CDR2 from the germline V gene are ENHRY and SYGVKD. The V end was cut by 6 bases, the J end by 5 bases, with 18 bases between. The CDR3 extends over 15 amino acids. CDR3 in DNA: TGTGCCATCAGATCCGGGGCCGAGAAGTTAGATACGCAGTATTTT. It specifies CAIRSGAEKLDTQYF.

The sample holds one count of this clone. This chain joins TRBV10-1 and TRBJ1-5; maybe TRBD1 (6 bases). This CDR3 contains 15 residues. Trimming shortened V by 6 bases and J by 6 bases, and 18 bases separated the two germline ends. Germline V CDR1 and CDR2: WNHNN, SYGVQD (reference sequence). CDR3 sequence reads: CASRTGNGGGQPQHF. CDR3 coding DNA: TGCGCCAGCAGGACCGGGAACGGAGGGGGTCAGCCCCAGCATTTT.

The chain joins TRBV5-1 to TRBJ2-1, with D maybe TRBD2 (6 bases). The CDR3 is 15 amino acids. V was clipped by 0 bases and J by 4 bases, with 11 bases between them. Per germline, CDR1 SGHRS and CDR2 YFSETQ. The CDR3 here is CASSLALAEYNEQFF. The DNA of the CDR3 is TGCGCCAGCAGCTTGGCCTTAGCGGAATACAATGAGCAGTTCTTC.

The chain employs TRBV19 and TRBJ2-1; 14 nucleotides line up with TRBD2. The trim removed 4 bases at V and 10 bases at J, leaving 3 bases unmatched. Germline CDR1 reads LNHDA; CDR2 reads SQIVND (reference sequence). This CDR3 is 14 amino acids long. The DNA for the CDR3 is TGTGCCAGTAGTACCGGGACTAGCGGGGGCGAGCAGTTCTTC. Amino acids: CASSTGTSGGEQFF.

The chain couples TRBV18 to TRBJ1-5, with TRBD1 as a possible D gene (5 bases). V lost 0 bases and J 5 bases, leaving 8 bases between the germline ends. Germline loops: CDR1 KGHSH, CDR2 LQKENI. The CDR3 is 14 residues long. CDR3: CASSPPGVYQPQHF. CDR3 in DNA: TGTGCCAGCTCACCACCGGGGGTCTATCAGCCCCAGCATTTT.

V gene TRBV29-1 combines with J gene TRBJ1-5; weak D call: TRBD1 (5 bases). CDR3 length: 15 amino acids. Trimming took 4 bases from V and 2 from J, leaving 15 bases between them. The germline gives CDR1 SQVTM, CDR2 ANQGSEA. This CDR3 reads CSVGPRARGNQPQHF. CDR3 DNA: TGCAGCGTTGGTCCCAGGGCTCGGGGCAATCAGCCCCAGCATTTT.

The chain recombines TRBV6-5 with TRBJ2-6; D ambiguous. The CDR3 loop spans 16 amino acids. From germline, CDR1 is MNHEY and CDR2 SVGAGI. The V end lost 4 bases, the J end lost 2 bases, and 12 bases lay between the germline ends. The CDR3 reads CASSSADGAGANVLTF. The CDR3 nucleotides are TGTGCCAGCAGTTCCGCGGATGGTGCTGGGGCCAACGTCCTGACTTTC.

V and J are TRBV14 and TRBJ2-7, with D hard to call. V was shortened by 3 bases and J by 7 bases, with 16 bases between the two germline ends. The CDR3 is 14 amino acids. Germline V CDR1 and CDR2: SGHDN, FVKESK. The CDR3 coding sequence is TGTGCCAGCAGCCACAAAGCCCATCCGGTTGAGCAGTACGTC. Translated, it gives CASSHKAHPVEQYV.

The chain couples TRBV28 to TRBJ2-3, with D hard to call. In germline, CDR1 is MDHEN, CDR2 SYDVKM. Trimming took 5 bases from V and 0 from J, leaving 6 bases between them. This CDR3 region has 13 residues. CDR3 bases: TGTGCCAGCAGTACAACTAGCACAGATACGCAGTATTTT. It specifies CASSTTSTDTQYF.

This clone was detected only a few times. This sample includes further DNA sequences coding for the same CDR3. The chain is built from TRBV2 and TRBJ1-5; possible D gene TRBD1, 5 bases. The V gene's germline CDR1 is SNHLY and CDR2 FYNNEI. The CDR3 length is 13 residues. V dropped 7 bases and J dropped 4 bases, with 11 bases sitting between them. This CDR3 is CASTGGRNQPQHF. The CDR3 region has the DNA TGTGCCAGCACCGGGGGTAGGAATCAGCCCCAGCATTTT.